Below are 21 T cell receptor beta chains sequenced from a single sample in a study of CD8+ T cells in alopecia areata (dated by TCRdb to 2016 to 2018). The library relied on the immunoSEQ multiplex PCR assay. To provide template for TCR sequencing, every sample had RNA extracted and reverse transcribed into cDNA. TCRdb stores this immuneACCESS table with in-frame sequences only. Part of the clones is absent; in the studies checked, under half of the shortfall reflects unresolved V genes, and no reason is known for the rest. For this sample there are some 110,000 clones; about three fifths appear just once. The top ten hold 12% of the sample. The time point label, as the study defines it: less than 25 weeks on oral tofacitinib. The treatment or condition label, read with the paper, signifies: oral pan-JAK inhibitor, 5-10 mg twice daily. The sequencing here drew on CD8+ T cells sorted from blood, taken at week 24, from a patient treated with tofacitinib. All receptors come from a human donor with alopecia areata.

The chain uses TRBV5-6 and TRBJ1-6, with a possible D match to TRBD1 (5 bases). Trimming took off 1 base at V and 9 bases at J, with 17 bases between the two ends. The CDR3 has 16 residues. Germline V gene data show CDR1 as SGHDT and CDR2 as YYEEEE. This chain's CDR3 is CASSLRGRDVSSPLHF. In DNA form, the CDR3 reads TGTGCCAGCAGCTTGAGGGGACGCGATGTGAGTTCACCCCTCCACTTT.

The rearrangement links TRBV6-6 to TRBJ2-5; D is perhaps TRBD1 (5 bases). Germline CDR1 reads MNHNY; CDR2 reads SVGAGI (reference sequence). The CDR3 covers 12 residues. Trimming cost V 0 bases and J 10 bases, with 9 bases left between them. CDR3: CASSYSEGDQYF. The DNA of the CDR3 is TGTGCCAGCAGTTACTCTGAAGGGGACCAGTACTTC.

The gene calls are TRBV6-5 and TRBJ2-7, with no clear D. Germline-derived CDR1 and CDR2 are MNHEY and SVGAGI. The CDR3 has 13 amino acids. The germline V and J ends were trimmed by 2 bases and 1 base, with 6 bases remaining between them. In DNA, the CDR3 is TGTGCCAGCAGTTACGCGGAGTCCTACGAGCAGTACTTC. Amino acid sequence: CASSYAESYEQYF.

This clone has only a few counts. The CDR3 coding sequence is TGTGCCAGCAGCTCGACCGGGGACGCTCAAGAGACCCAGTACTTC. Translating it yields CASSSTGDAQETQYF. The rearrangement links TRBV5-5 to TRBJ2-5, with D perhaps being TRBD1 or TRBD2 (5 bases each). Germline V gene lookup returns CDR1 SGHKS and CDR2 YYEKEE (reference sequence). This CDR3 is 15 amino acids long. The ends were cut back, 3 bases at V and 2 bases at J, with 14 bases in the middle.

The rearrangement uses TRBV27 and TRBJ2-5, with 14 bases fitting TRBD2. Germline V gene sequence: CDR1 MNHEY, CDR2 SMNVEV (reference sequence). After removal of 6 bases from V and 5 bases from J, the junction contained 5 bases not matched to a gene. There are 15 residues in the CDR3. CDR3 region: CASSTGTSGGETQYF. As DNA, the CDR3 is TGTGCCAGCAGCACCGGGACTAGCGGGGGTGAGACCCAGTACTTC.

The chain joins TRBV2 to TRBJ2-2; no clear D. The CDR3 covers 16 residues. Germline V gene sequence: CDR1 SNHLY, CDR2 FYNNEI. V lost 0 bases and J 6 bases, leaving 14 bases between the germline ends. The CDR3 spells CASSEAHTPSAGELFF. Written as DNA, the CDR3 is TGTGCCAGCAGTGAAGCACACACCCCATCAGCCGGGGAGCTGTTTTTT.

CDR3 protein: CASSVGDRAEKLFF. As DNA, the CDR3 is TGTGCCAGCAGCGTAGGGGACAGGGCTGAAAAACTGTTTTTT. The gene calls are TRBV9 and TRBJ1-4, with 9 bases that match TRBD1. The CDR3 has 14 residues. V shed 0 bases and J 7 bases; nucleotides not matched to a gene: 1. Looked up from germline, CDR1 is SGDLS and CDR2 is YYNGEE. The full variable domain, with the rest looked up from reference TRBV9 and TRBJ1-4, is DSGVTQTPKHLITATGQRVTLRCSPRSGDLSVYWYQQSLDQGLQFLIQYYNGEERAKGNILERFSAQQFPDLHSELNLSSLELGDSALYFCASSVGDRAEKLFFGSGTQLSVL.

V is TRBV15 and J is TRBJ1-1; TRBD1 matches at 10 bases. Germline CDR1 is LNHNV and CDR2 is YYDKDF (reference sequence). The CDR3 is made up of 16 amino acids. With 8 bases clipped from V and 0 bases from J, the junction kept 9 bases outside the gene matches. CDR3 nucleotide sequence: TGTGCCACCCTCGGGACAGGGGACCCCATGAACACTGAAGCTTTCTTT. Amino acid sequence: CATLGTGDPMNTEAFF.

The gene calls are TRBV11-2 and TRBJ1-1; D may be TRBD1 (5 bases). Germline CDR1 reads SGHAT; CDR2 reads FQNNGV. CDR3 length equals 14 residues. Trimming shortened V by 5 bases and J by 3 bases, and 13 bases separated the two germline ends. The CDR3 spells CASSRRGRDTEAFF. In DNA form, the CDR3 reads TGTGCCAGCAGCCGAAGAGGCAGGGACACTGAAGCTTTCTTT.

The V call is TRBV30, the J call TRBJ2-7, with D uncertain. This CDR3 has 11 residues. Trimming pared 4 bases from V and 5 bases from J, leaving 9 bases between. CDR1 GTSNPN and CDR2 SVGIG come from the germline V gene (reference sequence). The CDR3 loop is CAWTLGDEQYF. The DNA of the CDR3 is TGTGCCTGGACGCTTGGGGACGAGCAGTACTTC.

This CDR3 is CAWTRRGANYGYTF. The CDR3 DNA sequence: TGTGCCTGGACTCGACGGGGAGCTAACTATGGCTACACCTTC. J is TRBJ1-2 and V is TRBV30, with D unresolved. Germline V gene sequence: CDR1 GTSNPN, CDR2 SVGIG (reference sequence). With 4 bases removed from V and 0 bases from J, the gap between germline ends came to 12 bases. This CDR3 comprises 14 residues.

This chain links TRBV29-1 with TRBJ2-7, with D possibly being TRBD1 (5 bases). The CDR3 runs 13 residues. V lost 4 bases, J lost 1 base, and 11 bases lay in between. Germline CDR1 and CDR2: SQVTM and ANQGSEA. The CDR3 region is CSVGRAQSYEQYF. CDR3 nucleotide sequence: TGCAGCGTTGGCAGGGCTCAATCCTACGAGCAGTACTTC.

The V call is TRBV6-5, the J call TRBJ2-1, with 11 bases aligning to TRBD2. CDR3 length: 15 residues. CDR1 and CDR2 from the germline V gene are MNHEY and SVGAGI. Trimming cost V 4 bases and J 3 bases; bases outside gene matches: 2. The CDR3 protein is CASSLLAGDYNEQFF. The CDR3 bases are TGTGCCAGCAGTTTACTAGCGGGGGACTACAATGAGCAGTTCTTC.

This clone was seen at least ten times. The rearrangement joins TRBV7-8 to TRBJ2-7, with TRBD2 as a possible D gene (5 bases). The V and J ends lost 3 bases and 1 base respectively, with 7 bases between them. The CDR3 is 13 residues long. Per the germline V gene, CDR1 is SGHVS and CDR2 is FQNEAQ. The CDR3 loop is CASSLLASYEQYF. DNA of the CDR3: TGTGCCAGCAGCTTGCTAGCTTCCTACGAGCAGTACTTC.

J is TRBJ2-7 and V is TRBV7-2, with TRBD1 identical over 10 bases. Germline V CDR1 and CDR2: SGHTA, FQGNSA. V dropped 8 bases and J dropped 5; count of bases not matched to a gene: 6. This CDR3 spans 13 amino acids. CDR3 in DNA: TGTGCCAGCCGGGACAGGGGTGTACACGAGCAGTACTTC. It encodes CASRDRGVHEQYF.

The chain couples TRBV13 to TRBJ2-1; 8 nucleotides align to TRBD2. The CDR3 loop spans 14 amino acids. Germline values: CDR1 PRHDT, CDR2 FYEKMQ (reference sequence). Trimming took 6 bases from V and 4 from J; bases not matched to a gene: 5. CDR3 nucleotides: TGTGCCAGCAGTCCCAGCGGGGGATACAATGAGCAGTTCTTC. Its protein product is CASSPSGGYNEQFF.

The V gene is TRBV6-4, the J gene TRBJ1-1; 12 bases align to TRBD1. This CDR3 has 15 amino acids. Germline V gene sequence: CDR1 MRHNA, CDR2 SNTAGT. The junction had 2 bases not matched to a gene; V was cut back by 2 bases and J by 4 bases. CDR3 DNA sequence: TGTGCCAGCAGTGACGGGACAGGGGGCAGCACTGAAGCTTTCTTT. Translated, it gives CASSDGTGGSTEAFF.

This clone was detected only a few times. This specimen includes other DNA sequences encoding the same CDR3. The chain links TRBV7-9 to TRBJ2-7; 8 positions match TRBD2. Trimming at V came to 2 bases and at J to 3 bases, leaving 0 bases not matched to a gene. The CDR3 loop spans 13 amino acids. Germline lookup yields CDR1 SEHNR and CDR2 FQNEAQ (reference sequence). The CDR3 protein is CASSLSGSYEQYF. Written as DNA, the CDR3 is TGTGCCAGCAGCTTAAGCGGGAGCTACGAGCAGTACTTC.

CDR3 nucleotide sequence: TGTGCCAGCAGCCGAGACAGGGGTCTGGGCACTGAAGCTTTCTTT. Protein sequence: CASSRDRGLGTEAFF. The chain has TRBV7-9 and TRBJ1-1, with 8 bases lining up with TRBD1. There are 15 residues in the CDR3. The trim removed 5 bases at V and 4 bases at J, leaving 9 bases unmatched. CDR1 SEHNR and CDR2 FQNEAQ come from the germline V gene (reference sequence).

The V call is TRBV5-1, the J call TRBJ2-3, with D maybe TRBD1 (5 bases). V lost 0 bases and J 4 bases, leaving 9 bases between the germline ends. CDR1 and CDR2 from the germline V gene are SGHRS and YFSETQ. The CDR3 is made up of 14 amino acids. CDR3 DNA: TGCGCCAGCAGCTTGGTAGGGGTCCCAGATACGCAGTATTTT. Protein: CASSLVGVPDTQYF.

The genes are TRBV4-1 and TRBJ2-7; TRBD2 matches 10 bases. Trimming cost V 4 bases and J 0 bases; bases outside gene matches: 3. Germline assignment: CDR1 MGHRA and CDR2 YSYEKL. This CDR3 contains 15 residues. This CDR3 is CASSPSGGDSYEQYF. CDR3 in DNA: TGCGCCAGCAGCCCGAGCGGGGGGGACTCCTACGAGCAGTACTTC.